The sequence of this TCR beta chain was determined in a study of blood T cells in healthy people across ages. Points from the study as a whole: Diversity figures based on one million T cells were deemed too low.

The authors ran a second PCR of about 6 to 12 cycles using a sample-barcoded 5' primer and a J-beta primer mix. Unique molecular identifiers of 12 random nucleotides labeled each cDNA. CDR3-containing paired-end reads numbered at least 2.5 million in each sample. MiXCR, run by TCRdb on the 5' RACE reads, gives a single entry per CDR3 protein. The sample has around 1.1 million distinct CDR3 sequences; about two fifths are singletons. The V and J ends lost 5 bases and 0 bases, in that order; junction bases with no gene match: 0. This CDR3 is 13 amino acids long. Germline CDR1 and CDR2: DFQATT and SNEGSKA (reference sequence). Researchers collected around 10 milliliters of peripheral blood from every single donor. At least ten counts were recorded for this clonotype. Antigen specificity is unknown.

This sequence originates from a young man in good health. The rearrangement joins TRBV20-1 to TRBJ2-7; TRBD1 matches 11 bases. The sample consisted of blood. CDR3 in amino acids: CSAGQGASYEQYF. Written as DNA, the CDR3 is TGCAGTGCTGGACAGGGGGCCTCCTACGAGCAGTACTTC.